These 5 T cell receptor beta chains were all obtained from the same sample, sequenced in a study of OX40 agonist ivuxolimab in advanced cancers. The library was produced with the immunoSEQ multiplex PCR assay. As stored in TCRdb, this immuneACCESS dataset retains in-frame rearrangements with V and J assigned. A fraction of the clones does not appear; measured against another copy, unresolved V genes explain less than half of the discrepancy, and the remainder lacks a known reason. This sample holds nearly 45,000 clones; more than 75% were observed only once. Around 16% of the sample rests with the top ten. Sample: CD4+ or CD8+ T cells sorted from blood, taken in a trial of the OX40 agonist ivuxolimab. The receptors here all came from an adult with an advanced solid tumor such as melanoma, head and neck, liver or kidney cancer.

The rearrangement uses TRBV6-5 and TRBJ2-5; TRBD1 matches 11 bases. V shed 4 bases and J 5 bases; nucleotides not matched to a gene: 6. The CDR3 loop spans 15 amino acids. CDR1 and CDR2 from the germline V gene are MNHEY and SVGAGI. CDR3 sequence (DNA): TGTGCCAGCAGTTGGACAGGGGGCTTGGATGAGACCCAGTACTTC. Its translation: CASSWTGGLDETQYF.

This sequence joins TRBV10-2 and TRBJ2-2; D gene uncertain. The CDR3 covers 15 residues. CDR1 and CDR2 from the germline V gene are WSHSY and SAAADI. The V end was cut by 2 bases, the J end by 4 bases, with 11 bases between. CDR3 amino acids: CASSEIPYGTGELFF. DNA of the CDR3: TGCGCCAGCAGTGAGATACCTTACGGCACCGGGGAGCTGTTTTTT.

V and J are TRBV20-1 and TRBJ2-7, with TRBD2 as a possible D gene (6 bases). The ends were cut back, 5 bases at V and 6 bases at J, with 11 bases in the middle. Germline lookup yields CDR1 DFQATT and CDR2 SNEGSKA (reference sequence). The CDR3 contains 11 residues. The CDR3 DNA is TGCAGTGCTCAACTAGCTCTCGAGCAGTACTTC. It is translated as CSAQLALEQYF.

CDR3 loop: CASSFRQSYEQYF. For the CDR3, the DNA is TGTGCCAGCAGTTTCCGACAGTCCTACGAGCAGTACTTC. The V and J genes are TRBV28 and TRBJ2-7; possible D gene TRBD1, 5 bases. V was pared by 3 bases and J by 1 base, with 7 bases between. The CDR3 contains 13 residues. CDR1 MDHEN and CDR2 SYDVKM come from the germline V gene.

The rearrangement links TRBV6-6 to TRBJ2-5; 12 bases are a match to TRBD2. The DNA end is more similar to TRBJ2-7, so the J call may be wrong. CDR3 length: 15 residues. Germline CDR1 and CDR2: MNHNY and SVGAGI (reference sequence). For the CDR3, the DNA is TGTGCCAGCAGTTACTCGGGACTAGCGGGTTACGAGCAGTACTTC. Protein sequence: CASSYSGLAGYEQYF.